This T cell receptor beta chain stems from a study of blood T cell repertoires in COVID-19. Study overall: Both acute and convalescent COVID-19 samples were obtained from the United States, Italy and Spain.

Per the original methods: Reference gene primer amplification gave estimated nucleated cell counts. Profiled with immunoSEQ multiplex PCR; TCRdb holds only in-frame clones, not every one. V, J and clone size reflect that table, while D and trimming were determined from the DNA. The sample includes some 490,000 clones, 70% to 90% seen only once; the top ten take approximately 2.9%. V lost 1 base and J 4 bases, leaving 11 bases between the germline ends. Germline V CDR1 and CDR2: MNHNS, SASEGT. CDR3 size: 15 residues. The receptor comes from a human donor in a cohort sampled during active COVID-19. V gene TRBV6-1 combines with J gene TRBJ2-1, with a tentative D call TRBD1 (5 bases). Input material: peripheral blood. Here the CDR3 reads CASSEGPGNYNEQFF. In DNA form, the CDR3 reads TGTGCCAGCAGTGAAGGCCCAGGGAATTACAATGAGCAGTTCTTC.